This T cell receptor beta chain is drawn from a study of CD4+ T cells in melanoma. On this clone: Its antigen is not identified.

Overall study findings and caveats: A reported correlation linked neoantigen-specific CD4+ T cells to CD8+, macrophage and B cell function. Neoantigen-specific CD4+ T cells in melanoma reportedly had diverse differentiation states.

The repertoire was sequenced with immunoSEQ multiplex PCR; TCRdb's copy has only in-frame clones and lacks some. Of about 50,000 clones listed, about 88% are singletons. The sample taken for sequencing was peripheral blood. The clonotype was recovered from a human donor with melanoma.

The CDR3 DNA reads as TGTGCCAGCAGTACCTTCGACAGGGGCGACGAGCAGTACTTC. Its translation: CASSTFDRGDEQYF. The chain recombines TRBV27 with TRBJ2-7; 8 bases agree with TRBD1. J was trimmed by 5 bases and V by 5 bases; bases with no gene match: 8. Germline V gives CDR1 MNHEY, CDR2 SMNVEV (reference sequence). The CDR3 spans 14 residues.